Below are 32 T cell receptor beta chains sequenced from a single sample in a study of OX40 agonist ivuxolimab in advanced cancers. The method was immunoSEQ multiplex PCR; TCRdb's version includes in-frame clones alone and lacks a portion of them. Of about 47,000 clones in the sample, around 84% were seen once. The sequencing used CD4+ or CD8+ T cells sorted from blood, collected in a trial of the OX40 agonist ivuxolimab. The receptors shown here come from an adult with an advanced solid tumor such as melanoma, head and neck, liver or kidney cancer.

The rearrangement links TRBV28 to TRBJ2-3; D unclear. Trimming took 7 bases from V and 0 from J, leaving 11 bases between them. CDR3 length: 14 amino acids. Germline V CDR1 and CDR2: MDHEN, SYDVKM. The CDR3: CASTPLASTDTQYF. DNA for the CDR3: TGTGCCAGCACTCCTTTGGCAAGCACAGATACGCAGTATTTT.

This chain uses TRBV11-2 with TRBJ2-1; D is unclear. CDR1 SGHAT and CDR2 FQNNGV come from the germline V gene. The CDR3 has 16 residues. Deletions cut 4 bases from V and 3 bases from J, with 16 bases between. CDR3 in amino acids: CASSSERGFGYNEQFF. CDR3 sequence (DNA): TGTGCCAGCAGCTCGGAGCGTGGGTTTGGCTACAATGAGCAGTTCTTC. Using reference TRBV11-2 and TRBJ2-1 for the parts outside the CDR3, the full variable domain is EAGVAQSPRYKIIEKRQSVAFWCNPISGHATLYWYQQILGQGPKLLIQFQNNGVVDDSQLPKDRFSAERLKGVDSTLKIQPAKLEDSAVYLCASSSERGFGYNEQFFGPGTRLTVL.

The chain joins TRBV4-1 to TRBJ2-1; 9 nucleotides line up with TRBD2. The CDR3 extends over 16 amino acids. J gave up 1 base and V 1 base, and 2 bases lay outside the gene matches. Germline lookup yields CDR1 MGHRA and CDR2 YSYEKL. In nucleotides, the CDR3 is TGCGCCAGCAGCCAAGGGAGCGGGGGGTCCTACAATGAGCAGTTCTTC. As protein: CASSQGSGGSYNEQFF.

This chain connects TRBV15 to TRBJ2-5; 9 bases map to TRBD1. The CDR3 is 14 residues long. Germline V gene sequence: CDR1 LNHNV, CDR2 YYDKDF (reference sequence). V lost 9 bases, J lost 5 bases, and 10 bases stayed unmatched. CDR3 DNA sequence: TGTGCCACTTGGACAGGGGTTATGTGGGAGACCCAGTACTTC. This gives the protein CATWTGVMWETQYF.

The chain uses TRBV9 and TRBJ2-1, with TRBD2 identical over 13 bases. The V segment lost 0 bases and the J segment 6 bases; nucleotides outside the gene matches: 6. The CDR3 loop spans 17 amino acids. The V gene's germline CDR1 is SGDLS and CDR2 YYNGEE. The CDR3 nucleotides are TGTGCCAGCAGCGTAGGAAGGACTAGCGGGAGTAGCAATGAGCAGTTCTTC. Translating gives CASSVGRTSGSSNEQFF.

The V call is TRBV28, the J call TRBJ2-5; weak D call: TRBD2 (7 bases). Trimming stripped 1 base from V and 0 bases from J, with 12 bases between. The CDR3 is 16 residues long. CDR1 and CDR2 (germline): MDHEN, SYDVKM. DNA of the CDR3: TGTGCCAGCAGTTTATTGGAGGGGGGGTACCAAGAGACCCAGTACTTC. Protein: CASSLLEGGYQETQYF. Filled out from reference TRBV28 and TRBJ2-5, the complete variable domain reads DVKVTQSSRYLVKRTGEKVFLECVQDMDHENMFWYRQDPGLGLRLIYFSYDVKMKEKGDIPEGYSVSREKKERFSLILESASTNQTSMYLCASSLLEGGYQETQYFGPGTRLLVL.

This clone was seen more than once but under ten times. Here the CDR3 DNA reads TGTGCCAGCAGTTTATCGCGTTTTGGAGAAAAACTGTTTTTT. This encodes CASSLSRFGEKLFF. V usage is TRBV28 and J usage is TRBJ1-4, with D hard to call. Germline CDR1 and CDR2: MDHEN and SYDVKM. The ends were cut back, 1 base at V and 8 bases at J, with 11 bases in the middle. The CDR3 extends over 14 amino acids.

The V call is TRBV19, the J call TRBJ2-7, with D tentatively TRBD1 (7 bases). The germline V gene has CDR1 LNHDA and CDR2 SQIVND (reference sequence). The CDR3 runs to 13 residues. The V end lost 8 bases, the J end lost 2 bases, and 13 bases lay between the germline ends. CDR3 in DNA: TGTGCCAGTGCGGAGGGGACAGCCTACGAGCAGTACTTC. Amino acid sequence: CASAEGTAYEQYF.

This sequence joins TRBV30 and TRBJ2-2; a possible D gene is TRBD1 (5 bases). With 1 base removed from V and 3 bases from J, the gap between germline ends came to 15 bases. Looked up from germline, CDR1 is GTSNPN and CDR2 is SVGIG (reference sequence). The CDR3 extends over 16 amino acids. In nucleotides, the CDR3 is TGTGCCTGGAGTGACGGGTTGGCAGGGCACACCGGGGAGCTGTTTTTT. It yields the protein CAWSDGLAGHTGELFF.

This clone was seen more than once but under ten times. The V and J genes are TRBV9 and TRBJ2-2; possible D gene TRBD1, 6 bases. Trimming shortened V by 2 bases and J by 4 bases, and 15 bases separated the two germline ends. CDR1 and CDR2 (germline): SGDLS, YYNGEE. This CDR3 has 16 residues. CDR3 nucleotides: TGTGCCAGCAGCGTTTACAGGGCCCCGACCACCGGGGAGCTGTTTTTT. This codes for CASSVYRAPTTGELFF.

This clone was recorded many times. The chain carries TRBV13 and TRBJ2-1, with 11 nucleotides matching TRBD2. V dropped 5 bases and J dropped 3; count of bases not matched to a gene: 6. This CDR3 has 16 residues. Germline V gives CDR1 PRHDT, CDR2 FYEKMQ (reference sequence). The CDR3 bases are TGTGCCAGCAGCATCGGACTAGCGGGTATCTACAATGAGCAGTTCTTC. This gives the protein CASSIGLAGIYNEQFF.

This chain connects TRBV27 to TRBJ1-4; 11 nucleotides line up with TRBD1. This CDR3 is 14 amino acids long. CDR1 is MNHEY and CDR2 is SMNVEV in the germline V gene (reference sequence). The ends lost 5 bases at V and 13 bases at J; junction bases unmatched: 9. Here the CDR3 DNA reads TGTGCCAGCAGTGACGGGACAGGGGGTCTTGGACTGTTTTTT. This gives the protein CASSDGTGGLGLFF.

This chain links TRBV5-1 with TRBJ1-2; 8 bases agree with TRBD1. CDR3 length equals 16 residues. The V and J ends lost 4 bases and 0 bases, in that order; junction bases with no gene match: 8. Germline V gene lookup returns CDR1 SGHRS and CDR2 YFSETQ. The CDR3 region is CASSPGGTGANYGYTF. CDR3 nucleotide sequence: TGCGCCAGCAGCCCCGGTGGGACAGGCGCTAACTATGGCTACACCTTC.

The CDR3 protein is CAWSRDRDTEAFF. The CDR3 coding sequence is TGTGCCTGGAGTCGGGACAGGGACACTGAAGCTTTCTTT. This chain uses TRBV30 with TRBJ1-1; TRBD1 matches 9 bases. The ends lost 2 bases at V and 3 bases at J; junction bases unmatched: 1. CDR1 is GTSNPN and CDR2 is SVGIG in the germline V gene (reference sequence). This CDR3 has 13 amino acids.

By share, this clone counts as medium-sized (0.01 to 0.1%). The rearrangement links TRBV4-2 to TRBJ2-7; the match to TRBD2 covers 7 bases. With 0 bases clipped from V and 0 bases from J, the junction kept 2 bases outside the gene matches. The CDR3 runs to 15 residues. Germline V CDR1 and CDR2: LGHNA, YNFKEQ. The CDR3: CASSQERGSSYEQYF. The CDR3 coding sequence is TGTGCCAGCAGCCAAGAGCGGGGGAGCTCCTACGAGCAGTACTTC.

This clone was counted between two and nine times. The chain couples TRBV30 to TRBJ2-2; D call uncertain. V was pared by 5 bases and J by 2 bases, with 9 bases between. This CDR3 spans 13 amino acids. Germline values: CDR1 GTSNPN, CDR2 SVGIG (reference sequence). The chain's CDR3 is CAWDEANTGELFF. CDR3 DNA: TGTGCCTGGGATGAGGCCAACACCGGGGAGCTGTTTTTT. Full variable domain (rest looked up from reference TRBV30 and TRBJ2-2): SQTIHQWPATLVQPVGSPLSLECTVEGTSNPNLYWYRQAAGRGLQLLFYSVGIGQISSEVPQNLSASRPQDRQFILSSKKLLLSDSGFYLCAWDEANTGELFFGEGSRLTVL.

This chain joins TRBV4-3 and TRBJ1-6; D ambiguous. CDR1 and CDR2 (germline): LGHNA, YSLEER. This CDR3 region has 15 residues. V was shortened by 4 bases and J by 6 bases, with 13 bases between the two germline ends. The CDR3 sequence: CASSLNAGGNSPLHF. In DNA, the CDR3 is TGCGCCAGCAGCCTGAACGCGGGTGGTAATTCACCCCTCCACTTT.

The V call is TRBV5-4, the J call TRBJ2-7; 8 bases match TRBD2. Germline values: CDR1 SGHNT, CDR2 YYREEE (reference sequence). The CDR3 spans 12 residues. V was pared by 5 bases and J by 5 bases, with 3 bases of the junction left unmatched. The CDR3 region is CASRRREDEQYF. The CDR3 coding sequence is TGTGCCAGCAGGAGGCGGGAGGACGAGCAGTACTTC.

The J gene is TRBJ2-1, the V gene TRBV9; possible D gene TRBD2, 5 bases. V dropped 6 bases and J dropped 7 bases, with 11 bases sitting between them. Germline CDR1 and CDR2: SGDLS and YYNGEE. This CDR3 has 12 amino acids. CDR3 coding DNA: TGTGCCAGCACCACCGGGGATAATGAGCAGTTCTTC. It is translated as CASTTGDNEQFF.

The chain employs TRBV5-1 and TRBJ2-1; 7 positions match TRBD2. Trimming took 4 bases from V and 8 from J; bases not matched to a gene: 15. The CDR3 spans 16 residues. The germline V gene encodes CDR1 SGHRS and CDR2 YFSETQ. The CDR3 sequence is CASSLERGPPVDEQFF. The CDR3 nucleotides are TGCGCCAGCAGCCTAGAGCGGGGCCCGCCAGTGGATGAGCAGTTCTTC.

This chain joins TRBV27 and TRBJ2-5, with TRBD2 as a possible D gene (6 bases). The CDR3 extends over 14 amino acids. CDR1 is MNHEY, CDR2 SMNVEV, per germline (reference sequence). Trimming removed 5 bases from V and 4 bases from J, with 14 bases in between. The CDR3 nucleotides are TGTGCCAGCAGTCCGGGGGTCGTCCCAGAGACCCAGTACTTC. This gives the protein CASSPGVVPETQYF.

V usage is TRBV28 and J usage is TRBJ2-7; 8 bases fit TRBD1. The CDR3 covers 16 residues. Trimming removed 3 bases from V and 0 bases from J; junction bases left unmatched: 7. Looked up from germline, CDR1 is MDHEN and CDR2 is SYDVKM. The CDR3 nucleotides read TGTGCCAGCAGTTTCTCCCAGGACAGGGCCTCCTACGAGCAGTACTTC. Translated, it gives CASSFSQDRASYEQYF.

The V and J genes are TRBV28 and TRBJ1-2; D not resolved. The CDR3 contains 11 residues. Per germline, CDR1 MDHEN and CDR2 SYDVKM. The V gene lost 5 bases and the J gene lost 4 bases, with 5 bases spanning the gap. In DNA, the CDR3 is TGTGCCAGCAGTCAGCTCTATGGCTACACCTTC. This sequence encodes CASSQLYGYTF.

The genes are TRBV9 and TRBJ2-5; weak D call: TRBD1 (5 bases). The CDR3 has 16 residues. The germline gives CDR1 SGDLS, CDR2 YYNGEE. V was clipped by 3 bases and J by 2 bases, with 17 bases between them. The CDR3 DNA follows: TGTGCCAGCAGCGAAGCCTCAGGGTACCCACAAGAGACCCAGTACTTC. Encoded protein: CASSEASGYPQETQYF.

The chain couples TRBV15 to TRBJ2-1; 8 nucleotides align to TRBD2. The CDR3 has 15 amino acids. V was clipped by 1 base and J by 4 bases; unmatched bases: 3. Germline values: CDR1 LNHNV, CDR2 YYDKDF (reference sequence). CDR3 coding DNA: TGTGCCACCAGCAGAGGACGGGGGGGGTACAATGAGCAGTTCTTC. It translates to CATSRGRGGYNEQFF.

This clone was detected only a few times. This chain uses TRBV19 with TRBJ2-3; TRBD1 agrees at 9 bases. Germline-derived CDR1 and CDR2 are LNHDA and SQIVND (reference sequence). V shed 6 bases, J shed 5 bases, and the junction held 6 bases outside the gene matches. CDR3 size: 14 residues. Written as DNA, the CDR3 is TGTGCCAGTAGCTCGGGACAGGGCGTAGATACGCAGTATTTT. Translated, it gives CASSSGQGVDTQYF.

The V call is TRBV5-6, the J call TRBJ2-7; TRBD1 aligns across 7 bases. V shed 0 bases and J 3 bases; nucleotides not matched to a gene: 3. The CDR3 is made up of 14 amino acids. The germline V gene encodes CDR1 SGHDT and CDR2 YYEEEE. The CDR3 nucleotides are TGTGCCAGCAGCTTGGGACAGGGTGACTACGAGCAGTACTTC. This encodes CASSLGQGDYEQYF.

This rearrangement joins TRBV1 to TRBJ2-7; the D call TRBD2 from the table was never checked on the DNA. TRBV1 is termed a pseudogene. The CDR3 spans 17 residues. The CDR3 sequence is CTSSQASSGGFSYEQYF. CDR3 coding DNA: TGCACCAGCAGCCAGGCATCAAGCGGGGGGTTCTCCTACGAGCAGTACTTC.

The rearrangement links TRBV7-8 to TRBJ2-5, with 8 bases lining up with TRBD1. V shed 3 bases and J 1 base; nucleotides not matched to a gene: 7. Germline loops: CDR1 SGHVS, CDR2 FQNEAQ. This CDR3 contains 16 residues. This CDR3 reads CASSLIGQGPQETQYF. The CDR3 nucleotides read TGTGCCAGCAGCTTGATCGGACAGGGCCCCCAAGAGACCCAGTACTTC.

The J gene is TRBJ2-1, the V gene TRBV7-8, with D possibly being TRBD1 or TRBD2 (6 bases each). Germline-derived CDR1 and CDR2 are SGHVS and FQNEAQ. V dropped 5 bases and J dropped 8 bases, with 16 bases sitting between them. The CDR3 sequence is 14 residues long. As DNA, the CDR3 is TGTGCCAGCAGCCCCGGGGGCCTAAGGCATGAGCAGTTCTTC. This sequence encodes CASSPGGLRHEQFF.

The chain carries TRBV15 and TRBJ2-5; D gene unclear. The CDR3 spans 14 residues. V lost 5 bases, J lost 2 bases, and 12 bases lay in between. In germline, CDR1 is LNHNV, CDR2 YYDKDF (reference sequence). The chain's CDR3 is CATSEAQRQETQYF. The CDR3 DNA is TGTGCCACCAGCGAGGCACAGCGACAAGAGACCCAGTACTTC.

The chain is built from TRBV7-9 and TRBJ2-7; D gene uncertain. Looked up from germline, CDR1 is SEHNR and CDR2 is FQNEAQ (reference sequence). CDR3 length: 12 residues. The V end lost 5 bases, the J end lost 3 bases, and 8 bases lay between the germline ends. Written as DNA, the CDR3 is TGTGCCAGCAGCCTGCAGATCTACGAGCAGTACTTC. It is translated as CASSLQIYEQYF.